This TCR beta chain was sequenced for a study of glioma-infiltrating T cells. In this sample, this clonotype turned up a few times. Antigen: not known. Amplification of TCR alpha and beta CDR3 regions from RNA used iRepertoire nested multiplex PCR. TCRdb reprocessed the multiplex PCR reads with MiXCR, giving one entry per CDR3 protein. The table includes about 400,000 distinct CDR3 sequences, roughly two fifths detected once. Whole-study findings and limits: Shared blood CDR3 signature motifs marked patients with low tissue-blood divergence.

The CDR3 extends over 17 amino acids. The germline V gene has CDR1 LGHNA and CDR2 YNFKEQ. V lost 0 bases and J lost 3; bases outside the gene matches: 10. The receptor was isolated from a human donor with low-grade glioma or glioblastoma, undergoing nonglioma brain surgery, or in good health (not recorded which). The rearrangement joins TRBV4-2 to TRBJ2-7, with 8 nucleotides matching TRBD2. The sample was glioma tissue, nonneoplastic brain tissue, or PBMCs (not recorded which). The CDR3 bases are TGTGCCAGCAGCCAAGATCACGGGAGGGAGGGTCTCTACGAGCAGTACTTC. This gives the protein CASSQDHGREGLYEQYF.